Below are 4 T cell receptor beta chains sequenced from a single sample in a study of T-cell memory formation after mild COVID-19. TCRdb reprocessed the 5' RACE reads with MiXCR, giving one entry per CDR3 protein. The sample contains 55,000 to 70,000 distinct CDR3 sequences, about a quarter of which appear only once. The source material was PBMCs or a T cell subset sorted from them (not recorded which). These TCRs come from a man aged 18 to 30 who had mild COVID-19 (a few samples of this study predate the infection). Cell type and time point are not known.

This clonotype was found a few times. The chain recombines TRBV6-5 with TRBJ2-7, with D perhaps matching TRBD2 (5 bases). The CDR3 has 15 residues. V lost 0 bases and J 5 bases, leaving 14 bases between the germline ends. The germline CDR1 and CDR2 sequences are MNHEY and SVGAGI. The CDR3 bases are TGTGCCAGCAGTTACTCAATCCGGGGTCGCCACGAGCAGTACGTC. Protein: CASSYSIRGRHEQYV.

Only a few counts were recorded for this clonotype. J is TRBJ2-7 and V is TRBV4-1; 12 positions match TRBD2. CDR3 size: 17 residues. Germline CDR1 is MGHRA and CDR2 is YSYEKL. Trimming took 3 bases from V and 5 from J; bases not matched to a gene: 11. CDR3 in DNA: TGCGCCAGCAGCCAGCTCTCTAGCGGGGGGGCGTCCCACGAGCAGTACTTC. Protein: CASSQLSSGGASHEQYF.

This chain links TRBV5-1 with TRBJ1-3; D unresolved. In germline, CDR1 is SGHRS, CDR2 YFSETQ. This CDR3 region has 16 residues. Trimming removed 0 bases at V and 2 bases at J, with 12 bases between. This chain's CDR3 is CASSLGWIEAGNTIYF. The CDR3 DNA reads as TGCGCCAGCAGCTTGGGATGGATCGAAGCTGGAAACACCATATATTTT.

The chain recombines TRBV6-5 with TRBJ1-1, with unresolved D. The CDR3 extends over 13 amino acids. Germline CDR1 and CDR2: MNHEY and SVGAGI. The ends were cut back, 5 bases at V and 4 bases at J, with 11 bases in the middle. The CDR3 protein is CASSRAGGTEAFF. In DNA, the CDR3 is TGTGCCAGCAGTCGGGCTGGTGGCACTGAAGCTTTCTTT.